This TCR beta chain was sequenced for a study of monozygotic twins with inflammatory bowel disease. The CDR3 runs 15 residues. The V gene's germline CDR1 is MDHEN and CDR2 SYDVKM. With the 5' RACE reads reprocessed, TCRdb shows one record per CDR3 protein and no DNA. The table for this sample gives more than 350,000 distinct CDR3 sequences. Study-wide results and caveats: Varied immunosuppressive treatments among patients may have increased repertoire variability. IBD patients share fewer clonotypes with other people than healthy twins do, especially with disease activity. The study found lower TCRbeta diversity (inverse Simpson) in IBD patients than in healthy co-twins.

Comments on this clonotype: Antigen unknown.

Material: blood. The clonotype comes from a human donor with ulcerative colitis or Crohn's disease, or a healthy co-twin of an affected twin (not recorded which). V gene TRBV28 combines with J gene TRBJ2-5; the TCRdb D gene call, TRBD1, has no DNA to confirm it. This CDR3 is CASSSSTGGIETQYF.